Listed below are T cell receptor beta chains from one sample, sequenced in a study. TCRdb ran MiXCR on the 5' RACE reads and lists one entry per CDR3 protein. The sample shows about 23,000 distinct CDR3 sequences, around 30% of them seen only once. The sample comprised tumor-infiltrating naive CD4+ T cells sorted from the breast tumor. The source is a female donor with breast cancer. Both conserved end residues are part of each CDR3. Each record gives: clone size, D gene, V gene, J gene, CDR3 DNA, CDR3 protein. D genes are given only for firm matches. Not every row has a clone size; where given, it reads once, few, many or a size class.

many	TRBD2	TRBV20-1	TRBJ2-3	TGCAGTGCTAGAGTACTAGCGGGAGGTGGGACAGATACGCAGTATTTT	CSARVLAGGGTDTQYF
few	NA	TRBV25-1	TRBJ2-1	TGTGCCAGCAGTGAATTGAAGGTCCCCCTTAATGAGCAGTTCTTC	CASSELKVPLNEQFF
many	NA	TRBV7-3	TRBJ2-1	TGTGCCAGCAGCTTTCTAGGGGGAAGCTCCTACAATGAGCAGTTCTTC	CASSFLGGSSYNEQFF
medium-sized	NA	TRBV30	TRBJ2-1	TGTGCCTGGAGCCGACAGTACAATGAGCAGTTCTTC	CAWSRQYNEQFF
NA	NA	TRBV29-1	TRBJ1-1	TGCAGCGTTAACAGGGCTAGTGACACTGAAGCTTCCTTT	CSVNRASDTEASF
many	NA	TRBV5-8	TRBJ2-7	TGTGCCAGCAGCTTTTCGGCCCTCTACGAGCAGTACTTC	CASSFSALYEQYF
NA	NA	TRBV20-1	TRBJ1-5	TGCAGTGCTGGGGGGATGGGAACAAATCAGCCCCAGCATTTT	CSAGGMGTNQPQHF
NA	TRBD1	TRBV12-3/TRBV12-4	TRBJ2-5	TGTGCCAGCATTTTCGGGGACAGCCAAGAGACCCAGTACTTC	CASIFGDSQETQYF
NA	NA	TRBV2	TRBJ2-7	TGTGCCAGCAGCCCGGATTACGAGCAGTACTTC	CASSPDYEQYF
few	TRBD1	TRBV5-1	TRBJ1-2	TGCGCCAGCAGCTTGGGACAGGGAAGTAGGGGCTACACCTTC	CASSLGQGSRGYTF
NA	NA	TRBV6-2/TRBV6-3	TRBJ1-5	TGTGCCAGCAGTTACCCCAAGGCTCAGCCCCAGCATTTT	CASSYPKAQPQHF
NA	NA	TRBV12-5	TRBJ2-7	TGTGCTAGTGGTTTGGTACGACAGGAGGATTACGAGCAGTACTTC	CASGLVRQEDYEQYF
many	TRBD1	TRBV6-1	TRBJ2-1	TGTGCCAGCAGTCCACAGTGGGACAGGAGAAGCTACAATGAGCAGTTCTTC	CASSPQWDRRSYNEQFF
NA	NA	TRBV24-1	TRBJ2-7	TGTGCCACCAGTGATGGGCCCTACGAGCAGTACTTC	CATSDGPYEQYF
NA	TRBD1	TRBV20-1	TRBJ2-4	TGCAGCGCCTTGGACAGGGGCGCTTCCAAAAACATTCAGTACTTC	CSALDRGASKNIQYF
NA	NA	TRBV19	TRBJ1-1	TGTGCCAGTAAGCCCGAGAGGGCGCTGAACACTGAAGCTTTCTTT	CASKPERALNTEAFF
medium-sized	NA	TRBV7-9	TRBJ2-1	TGTGCCAGCAGCTTAGCGGGGCTAGCGCAGTTCTTC	CASSLAGLAQFF
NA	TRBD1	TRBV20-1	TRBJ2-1	TGCAGCGCTAGCCTCGGGACAGCGCACAATGAGCAGTTCTTC	CSASLGTAHNEQFF
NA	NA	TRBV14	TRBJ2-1	TGTGCCAGCAGCCACCTAGGGTGGAATGAGCAGTTCTTC	CASSHLGWNEQFF
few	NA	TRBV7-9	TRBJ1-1	TGTGCCAGCGGGGTCGGGGCGGTAGGAAACACTGAAGCTTTCTTT	CASGVGAVGNTEAFF